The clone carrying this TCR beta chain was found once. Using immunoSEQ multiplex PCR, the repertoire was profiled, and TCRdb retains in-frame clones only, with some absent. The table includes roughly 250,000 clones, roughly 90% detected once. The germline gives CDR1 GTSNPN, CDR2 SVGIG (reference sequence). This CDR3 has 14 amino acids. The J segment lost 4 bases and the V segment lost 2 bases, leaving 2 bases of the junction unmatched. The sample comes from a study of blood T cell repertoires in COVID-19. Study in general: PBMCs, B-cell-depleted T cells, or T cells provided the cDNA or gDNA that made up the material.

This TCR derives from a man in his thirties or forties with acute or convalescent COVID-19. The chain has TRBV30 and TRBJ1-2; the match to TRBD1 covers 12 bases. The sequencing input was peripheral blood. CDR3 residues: CAWSWGQGAYGYTF. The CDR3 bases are TGTGCCTGGAGTTGGGGACAGGGGGCCTATGGCTACACCTTC.